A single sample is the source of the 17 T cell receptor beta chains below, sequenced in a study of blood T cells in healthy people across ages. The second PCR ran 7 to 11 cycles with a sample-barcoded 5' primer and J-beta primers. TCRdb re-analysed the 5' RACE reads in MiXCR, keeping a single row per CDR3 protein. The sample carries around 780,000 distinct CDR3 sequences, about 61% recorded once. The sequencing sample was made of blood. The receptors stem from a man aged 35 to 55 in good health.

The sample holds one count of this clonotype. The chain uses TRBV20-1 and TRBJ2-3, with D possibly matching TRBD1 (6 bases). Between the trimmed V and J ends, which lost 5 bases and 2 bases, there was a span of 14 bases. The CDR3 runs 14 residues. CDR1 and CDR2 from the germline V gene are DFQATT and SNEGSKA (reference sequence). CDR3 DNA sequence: TGCAGTGCTGTTGACAGGAGACACACAGATACGCAGTATTTT. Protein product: CSAVDRRHTDTQYF.

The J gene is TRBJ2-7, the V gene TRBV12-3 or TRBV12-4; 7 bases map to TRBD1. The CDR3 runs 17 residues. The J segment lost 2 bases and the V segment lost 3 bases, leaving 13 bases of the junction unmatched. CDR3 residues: CASSLGRVGTVTYEQYF. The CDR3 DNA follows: TGTGCCAGCAGTTTGGGACGTGTGGGGACAGTAACCTACGAGCAGTACTTC.

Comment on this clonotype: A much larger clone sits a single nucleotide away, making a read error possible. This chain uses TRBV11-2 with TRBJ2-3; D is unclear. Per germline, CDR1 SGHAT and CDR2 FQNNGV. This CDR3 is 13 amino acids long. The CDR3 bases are TGTGCCGGCAGCTTAGGGCTCGTAGATACGCAGTATTTT. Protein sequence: CAGSLGLVDTQYF.

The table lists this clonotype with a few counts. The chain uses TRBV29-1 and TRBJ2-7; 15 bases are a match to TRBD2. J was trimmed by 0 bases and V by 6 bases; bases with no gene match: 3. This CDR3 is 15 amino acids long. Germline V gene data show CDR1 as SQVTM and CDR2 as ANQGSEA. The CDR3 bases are TGCAGCGTAGTGGGACTAGCGGGGGGCTCCTACGAGCAGTACTTC. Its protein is CSVVGLAGGSYEQYF.

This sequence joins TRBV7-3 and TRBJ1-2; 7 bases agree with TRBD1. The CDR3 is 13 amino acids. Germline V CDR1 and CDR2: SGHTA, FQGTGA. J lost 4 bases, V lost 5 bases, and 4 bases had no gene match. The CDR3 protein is CASSGGQIYGYTF. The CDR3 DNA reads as TGTGCCAGCAGCGGGGGACAGATCTATGGCTACACCTTC.

The CDR3 nucleotides read TGTGCCAGCAGTTACGTTAGGACGAGTATCCCCCCCGAGCAGTACTTC. It is translated as CASSYVRTSIPPEQYF. This sequence joins TRBV6-2 or TRBV6-3 and TRBJ2-4; D gene unclear. The J call is in doubt because the DNA end fits TRBJ2-7 better. The CDR3 sequence is 16 residues long. In germline, CDR1 is MNHEY, CDR2 SVGEGT.

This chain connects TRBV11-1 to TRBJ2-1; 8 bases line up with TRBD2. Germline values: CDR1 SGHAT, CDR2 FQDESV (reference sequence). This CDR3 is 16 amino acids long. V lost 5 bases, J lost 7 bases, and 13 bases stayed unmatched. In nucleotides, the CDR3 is TGTGCCAGCAGCCCGGGAGGGCCGACGACGGGGAATGAGCAGTTCTTC. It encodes CASSPGGPTTGNEQFF.

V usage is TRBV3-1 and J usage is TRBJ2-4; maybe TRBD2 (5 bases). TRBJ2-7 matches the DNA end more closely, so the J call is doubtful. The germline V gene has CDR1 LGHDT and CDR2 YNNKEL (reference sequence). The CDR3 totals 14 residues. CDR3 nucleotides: TGTGCCAGCAGACCTAATCTCCGCAGCGGCGAGCAGTACTTC. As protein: CASRPNLRSGEQYF.

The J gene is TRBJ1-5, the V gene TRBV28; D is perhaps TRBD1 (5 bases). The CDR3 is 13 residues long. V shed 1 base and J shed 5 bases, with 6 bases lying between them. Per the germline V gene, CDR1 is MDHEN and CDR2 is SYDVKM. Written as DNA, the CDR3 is TGTGCCAGCAGTTTATTGGGGGATCAGCCCCAGCATTTT. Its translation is CASSLLGDQPQHF.

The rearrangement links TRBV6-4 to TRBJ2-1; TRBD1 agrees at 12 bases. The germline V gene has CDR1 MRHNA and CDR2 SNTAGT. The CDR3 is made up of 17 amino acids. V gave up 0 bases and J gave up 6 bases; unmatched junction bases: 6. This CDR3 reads CASSDSYRDRGPNEQFF. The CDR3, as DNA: TGTGCCAGCAGTGACTCATACCGGGACAGGGGGCCCAATGAGCAGTTCTTC.

CDR3 in amino acids: CASSLGDRDGNEQFF. CDR3 DNA sequence: TGCGCCAGCAGCTTGGGAGACAGGGACGGCAATGAGCAGTTCTTC. The genes are TRBV5-1 and TRBJ2-1; TRBD1 matches at 7 bases. The CDR3 consists of 15 residues. Germline V gives CDR1 SGHRS, CDR2 YFSETQ. The J segment lost 6 bases and the V segment lost 0 bases, leaving 6 bases of the junction unmatched.

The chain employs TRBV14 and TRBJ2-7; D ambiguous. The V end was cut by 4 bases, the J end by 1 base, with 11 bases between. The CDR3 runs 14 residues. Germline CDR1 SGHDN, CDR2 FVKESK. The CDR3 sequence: CASSPQATSYEQYF. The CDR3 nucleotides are TGTGCCAGCAGCCCGCAGGCAACGTCCTACGAGCAGTACTTC.

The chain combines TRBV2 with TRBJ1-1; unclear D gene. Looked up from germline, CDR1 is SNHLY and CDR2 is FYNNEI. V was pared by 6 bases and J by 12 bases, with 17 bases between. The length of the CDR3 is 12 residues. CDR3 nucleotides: TGTGCCAGCAGGCCCAAAGACGGTGAGTCTTTCTTT. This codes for CASRPKDGESFF.

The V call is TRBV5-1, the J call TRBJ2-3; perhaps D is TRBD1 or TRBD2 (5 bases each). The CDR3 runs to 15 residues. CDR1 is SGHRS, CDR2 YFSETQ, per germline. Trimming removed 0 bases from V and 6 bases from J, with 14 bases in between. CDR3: CASSLEIEGFDTQYF. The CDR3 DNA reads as TGCGCCAGCAGCTTGGAAATAGAGGGGTTCGATACGCAGTATTTT. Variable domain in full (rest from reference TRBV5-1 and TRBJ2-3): KAGVTQTPRYLIKTRGQQVTLSCSPISGHRSVSWYQQTPGQGLQFLFEYFSETQRNKGNFPGRFSGRQFSNSRSEMNVSTLELGDSALYLCASSLEIEGFDTQYFGPGTRLTVL.

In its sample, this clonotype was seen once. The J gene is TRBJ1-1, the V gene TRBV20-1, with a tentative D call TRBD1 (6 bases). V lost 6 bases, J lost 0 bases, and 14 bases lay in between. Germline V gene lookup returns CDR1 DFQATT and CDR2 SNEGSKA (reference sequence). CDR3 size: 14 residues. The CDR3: CSAARGAMNTEAFF. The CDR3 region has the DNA TGCAGTGCCGCACGGGGGGCGATGAACACTGAAGCTTTCTTT.

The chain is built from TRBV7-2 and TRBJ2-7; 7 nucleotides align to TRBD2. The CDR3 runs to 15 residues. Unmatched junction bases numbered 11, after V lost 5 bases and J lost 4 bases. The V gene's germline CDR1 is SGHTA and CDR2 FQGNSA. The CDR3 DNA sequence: TGTGCCAGCAGCCGGACCGGGACTAACCAGTACGAGCAGTACTTC. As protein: CASSRTGTNQYEQYF.

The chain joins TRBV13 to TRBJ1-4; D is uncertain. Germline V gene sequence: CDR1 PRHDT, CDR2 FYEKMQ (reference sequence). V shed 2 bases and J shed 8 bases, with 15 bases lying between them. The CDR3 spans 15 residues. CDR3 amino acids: CASSLRIPTAEKLFF. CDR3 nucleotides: TGTGCCAGCAGCTTAAGGATACCGACTGCAGAAAAACTGTTTTTT.